This T cell receptor (beta chain) was documented in a study of cytomegalovirus exposure and HLA in healthy donors. General study results and limits: Among TCR beta chains, those listed as cytomegalovirus-associated numbered over 150. A later analysis associated 15,000 to 20,000 TCR beta sequences with HLA alleles at a 0.05 false discovery rate.

Only one count was recorded for this clone. Antigen: not known. Vbeta (60) and Jbeta (13) primers were used in the PCR. TCRdb keeps only in-frame clones here, not all; method: immunoSEQ multiplex PCR. Of about 140,000 clones in the sample, roughly 80% were seen once. Germline CDR1 and CDR2: LGHNA and YSLEER. V dropped 0 bases and J dropped 7; count of bases not matched to a gene: 6. The CDR3 contains 15 residues. The clonotype comes from a man aged 35-49 years in good health and CMV-seronegative. This chain uses TRBV4-3 with TRBJ2-7; 10 bases are shared with TRBD1. The material sequenced was PBMCs. CDR3 protein: CASSQEGTGASEQYF. In DNA, the CDR3 is TGCGCCAGCAGCCAAGAGGGGACAGGGGCGAGTGAGCAGTACTTC.